This TCR beta chain was observed in a study of monozygotic twins with inflammatory bowel disease. Study-level results: Similarity of repertoires did not differ between concordant and discordant twins, possibly from limited power. IBD patients shared fewer clonotypes with other individuals than healthy twins, especially patients with disease activity signs.

The CDR3 totals 16 residues. Germline values: CDR1 LGHDT, CDR2 YNNKEL (reference sequence). Input per TCR library consisted of roughly 4,000 ng of total RNA. UMIs that had a 6-nucleotide sample barcode were put in using template switching. TCRdb re-called the 5' RACE reads; every CDR3 protein appears as one record, without DNA. This table holds approximately 420,000 distinct CDR3 sequences. As regards this clonotype: As yet, its antigen is unknown.

V is TRBV3-1 and J is TRBJ2-2; TCRdb's D call, TRBD1, is unchecked because there is no DNA. The sequencing sample was made of blood. The clonotype originates from a human donor with ulcerative colitis or Crohn's disease, or a healthy co-twin of an affected twin (not recorded which). This CDR3 reads CASRPKTGVNTGELFF.